The 23 T cell receptor beta chains presented below share a single source sample, sequenced in a study of metastatic and nonmetastatic thyroid tumors. TCRdb re-analyzed the PCR reads using MiXCR. This table holds 20,000 or so clones, 22% found once. Thyroid surgery was preceded by no treatment in any patient. Specimen: adjacent normal tissue. The receptors come from a female donor with papillary thyroid cancer or a benign thyroid nodule (not recorded which). Some clones in this sample may be carry-over from other donors' samples.

The table lists this clone with a few counts. The rearrangement links TRBV25-1 to TRBJ2-5; no clear D. Trimming took 5 bases from V and 2 from J, leaving 12 bases between them. CDR1 and CDR2 (germline): MGHDK, SYGVNS. The CDR3 totals 14 residues. CDR3 nucleotide sequence: TGTGCCAGCAGTTTGGCAAGCACTCAAGAGACCCAGTACTTC. Its translation is CASSLASTQETQYF.

This clone was seen repeatedly, ten times or more. This may be a read error: a much more frequent sequence differs by one nucleotide. This chain joins TRBV20-1 and TRBJ2-3; D is perhaps TRBD2 (6 bases). Per germline, CDR1 DFQATT and CDR2 SNEGSKA (reference sequence). Trimming removed 6 bases from V and 0 bases from J, with 22 bases in between. This CDR3 region has 17 residues. CDR3 region: CSATPTNGSWSTDTQYF. The CDR3 nucleotides are TGCAGTGCCACTCCGACTAACGGGAGTTGGAGCACAGATACGCAGTATTTT.

About this clone itself: The sample carries other DNA sequences with the same CDR3. The genes are TRBV7-2 and TRBJ2-2; D possibly corresponds to TRBD2 (5 bases). This CDR3 contains 15 residues. The ends were cut back, 2 bases at V and 6 bases at J, with 13 bases in the middle. Germline lookup yields CDR1 SGHTA and CDR2 FQGNSA. CDR3 DNA: TGTGCCAGCAGCTTACAGCGGTCTGTTTCCGGGGAGCTGTTTTTT. It encodes CASSLQRSVSGELFF.

The V gene is TRBV20-1, the J gene TRBJ2-7; 8 nucleotides agree with TRBD2. From germline, CDR1 is DFQATT and CDR2 SNEGSKA (reference sequence). There are 16 residues in the CDR3. V was clipped by 0 bases and J by 6 bases; unmatched bases: 13. CDR3 residues: CSARDLNSGGPGEQYF. For the CDR3, the DNA is TGCAGTGCTAGAGATCTTAACAGCGGGGGCCCGGGCGAGCAGTACTTC.

This clone occurred many times. V is TRBV20-1 and J is TRBJ2-2, with TRBD2 matching 7 bases. Germline V gives CDR1 DFQATT, CDR2 SNEGSKA (reference sequence). Unmatched junction bases numbered 11, after V lost 0 bases and J lost 7 bases. This CDR3 contains 16 residues. The CDR3 DNA sequence: TGCAGTGCTAGAGATCTGAGCAAGGGAGGGAACGGGGAGCTGTTTTTT. Protein: CSARDLSKGGNGELFF.

A few counts support this clone. V usage is TRBV28 and J usage is TRBJ2-7; D remains unclear. The germline V and J ends were trimmed by 2 bases and 6 bases, with 8 bases remaining between them. Germline CDR1 is MDHEN and CDR2 is SYDVKM. The length of the CDR3 is 12 residues. The CDR3 protein is CASSLGVREQYF. The DNA for the CDR3 is TGTGCCAGCAGTTTAGGGGTCCGCGAGCAGTACTTC.

This clone appeared a single time. This chain joins TRBV20-1 and TRBJ2-7; no firm D call. Per the germline V gene, CDR1 is DFQATT and CDR2 is SNEGSKA (reference sequence). This CDR3 has 16 amino acids. Trimming took 5 bases from V and 0 from J, leaving 20 bases between them. The CDR3 loop is CSARPRMDSYSYEQYF. CDR3 sequence (DNA): TGCAGTGCTCGCCCCCGTATGGATTCGTACTCCTACGAGCAGTACTTC.

This chain connects TRBV30 to TRBJ2-7; D possibly uses TRBD1 or TRBD2 (7 bases each). V was trimmed by 8 bases and J by 6 bases, leaving 23 bases between them. CDR3 length: 14 amino acids. Germline values: CDR1 GTSNPN, CDR2 SVGIG (reference sequence). The CDR3 DNA reads as TGTGCCCGGGGAGGGACAGCCGCCTTGGGCGAGCAGTACTTC. Protein sequence: CARGGTAALGEQYF.

The CDR3 reads CASQRGLRNSPLHF. CDR3 in DNA: TGTGCCAGCCAGAGGGGTTTGCGGAATTCACCCCTCCACTTT. The chain combines TRBV2 with TRBJ1-6, with a tentative D call TRBD1 (5 bases). Germline CDR1 reads SNHLY; CDR2 reads FYNNEI. This CDR3 spans 14 amino acids. V lost 8 bases and J lost 7, with 15 bases in between.

The chain combines TRBV6-1 with TRBJ1-1; no clear D gene. The CDR3 has 14 amino acids. From germline, CDR1 is MNHNS and CDR2 SASEGT. Trimming left V 2 bases short and J 0 bases short, with 7 bases between. Written as DNA, the CDR3 is TGTGCCAGCAGTGAATGGAAGGTGAACACTGAAGCTTTCTTT. This gives the protein CASSEWKVNTEAFF.

Concerning this clone itself: This may be a read error, as it is one base from a much larger clone. The rearrangement links TRBV5-4 to TRBJ2-7, with unresolved D. Germline lookup yields CDR1 SGHNT and CDR2 YYREEE (reference sequence). This CDR3 is built from 14 residues. The germline V and J ends were trimmed by 1 base and 2 bases, with 10 bases remaining between them. The CDR3 region has the DNA TGTGCCAGCAGCTTGAGTGGGCTTACCTACGAGCAGTACTTC. As protein: CASSLSGLTYEQYF.

In its sample, this clone ranks as medium-sized. The chain uses TRBV12-3 or TRBV12-4 and TRBJ2-5; D is perhaps TRBD2 (5 bases). Trimming pared 4 bases from V and 5 bases from J, leaving 11 bases between. There are 13 residues in the CDR3. The CDR3, as DNA: TGTGCCAGCAGTTCCCTCTCGGGGGAGACCCAGTACTTC. Translation gives CASSSLSGETQYF.

This clone was picked up a small number of times. The same CDR3 arises from other DNA sequences in this sample as well. CDR3 coding DNA: TGTGCCAGCAGCTTGACTGGATTGGGTTACTATGGCTACACCTTC. This translates into CASSLTGLGYYGYTF. The J gene is TRBJ1-2, the V gene TRBV27; D call uncertain. Trimming took off 6 bases at V and 3 bases at J, with 17 bases between the two ends. Germline V lookup: CDR1 MNHEY, CDR2 SMNVEV (reference sequence). The CDR3 spans 15 residues.

The rearrangement links TRBV28 to TRBJ1-2; possible D gene TRBD1, 6 bases. Germline lookup yields CDR1 MDHEN and CDR2 SYDVKM. CDR3 length: 15 residues. V was trimmed by 5 bases and J by 2 bases, leaving 15 bases between them. The CDR3 sequence: CASSPGGGRNYGYTF. CDR3 sequence (DNA): TGTGCCAGCAGTCCGGGGGGCGGGAGGAACTATGGCTACACCTTC.

Note on this clone: A read error may account for a junction end that differs from germline. This sequence joins TRBV12-3 or TRBV12-4 and TRBJ1-1; 9 bases align to TRBD1. The CDR3 spans 14 residues. The CDR3 spells CAGSSGTGRTEAFF. The DNA for the CDR3 is TGTGCCGGCAGTTCCGGGACAGGGAGGACTGAAGCCTTCTTT.

This clone was seen more than once but under ten times. This chain uses TRBV6-2 or TRBV6-3 with TRBJ1-4; D remains ambiguous. The CDR3 length is 15 residues. Germline values: CDR1 MNHEY, CDR2 SVGEGT. The V end lost 2 bases, the J end lost 6 bases, and 13 bases lay between the germline ends. In nucleotides, the CDR3 is TGTGCCAGCAGTTACCCCGAGGACCGCGATGAAAAACTGTTTTTT. Amino acid sequence: CASSYPEDRDEKLFF.

This clone turned up a few times. The chain couples TRBV28 to TRBJ2-7; D might be TRBD2 (5 bases). Between the trimmed V and J ends, which lost 8 bases and 5 bases, there was a span of 19 bases. The CDR3 has 14 amino acids. Per the germline V gene, CDR1 is MDHEN and CDR2 is SYDVKM. The CDR3 coding sequence is TGTGCCAGCCGCCAGTGGGCGGGTAAGAACGAGCAGTACTTC. This encodes CASRQWAGKNEQYF.

This chain links TRBV6-1 with TRBJ1-2; D is perhaps TRBD1 (5 bases). The CDR3 runs 14 residues. V shed 6 bases and J shed 7 bases, with 18 bases lying between them. CDR1 MNHNS and CDR2 SASEGT come from the germline V gene. The CDR3 sequence is CASSRGSGSGGYTF. CDR3 DNA: TGTGCCAGCAGCCGAGGATCAGGGTCCGGTGGCTACACCTTC.

This clone showed up just a few times. J is TRBJ2-7 and V is TRBV30; D not resolved. The V gene's germline CDR1 is GTSNPN and CDR2 SVGIG (reference sequence). V was shortened by 2 bases and J by 2 bases, with 10 bases between the two germline ends. The CDR3 covers 13 residues. The CDR3 nucleotides read TGTGCCTGGAGTTCGGTCGGTACCTACGAGCAGTACTTC. Protein sequence: CAWSSVGTYEQYF.

V gene TRBV5-1 combines with J gene TRBJ2-2; D ambiguous. Germline CDR1 SGHRS, CDR2 YFSETQ. V lost 4 bases and J 9 bases, leaving 13 bases between the germline ends. The CDR3 is 13 amino acids. For the CDR3, the DNA is TGCGCCAGCAGCCAAAACTTCCATCGGGAGCTGTTTTTT. This codes for CASSQNFHRELFF.

This clone was detected many times. The chain carries TRBV5-1 and TRBJ2-3; tentatively, D is TRBD1 (5 bases). Germline CDR1 SGHRS, CDR2 YFSETQ. This CDR3 is built from 14 residues. V lost 4 bases and J 6 bases, leaving 15 bases between the germline ends. The CDR3 DNA reads TGCGCCAGCAGCCTTGACTCGAACAGGGATACGCAGTATTTT. Translated: CASSLDSNRDTQYF.

This sequence joins TRBV7-8 and TRBJ1-1; D is unclear. Trimming stripped 4 bases from V and 1 base from J, with 13 bases between. This CDR3 is built from 15 residues. Germline assignment: CDR1 SGHVS and CDR2 FQNEAQ. The CDR3, as DNA: TGTGCCAGCAGCTCGATAGCGGGGAAGAACACTGAAGCTTTCTTT. It codes for CASSSIAGKNTEAFF.

This clone appeared a few times. The chain combines TRBV24-1 with TRBJ1-1; D call uncertain. The V end lost 5 bases, the J end lost 1 base, and 4 bases lay between the germline ends. Germline values: CDR1 KGHDR, CDR2 SFDVKD. The CDR3 totals 12 residues. The CDR3 protein is CATSAGNTEAFF. CDR3 bases: TGTGCCACCAGTGCGGGGAACACTGAAGCTTTCTTT.